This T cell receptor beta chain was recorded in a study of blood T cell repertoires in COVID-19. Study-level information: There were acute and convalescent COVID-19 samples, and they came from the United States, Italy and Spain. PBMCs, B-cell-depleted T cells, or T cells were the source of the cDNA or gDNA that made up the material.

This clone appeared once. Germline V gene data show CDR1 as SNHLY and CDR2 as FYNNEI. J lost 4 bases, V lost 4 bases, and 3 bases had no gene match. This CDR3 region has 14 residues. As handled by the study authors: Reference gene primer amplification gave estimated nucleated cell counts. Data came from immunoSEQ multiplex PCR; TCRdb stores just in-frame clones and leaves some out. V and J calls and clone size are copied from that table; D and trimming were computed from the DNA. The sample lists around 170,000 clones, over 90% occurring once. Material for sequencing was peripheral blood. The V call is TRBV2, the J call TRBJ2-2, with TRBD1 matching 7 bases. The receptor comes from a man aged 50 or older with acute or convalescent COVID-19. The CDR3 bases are TGTGCCAGCAGTGGGAACAGGGGCACCGGGGAGCTGTTTTTT. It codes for CASSGNRGTGELFF.